This T cell receptor (beta chain) was observed in a study of blood T cells in healthy people across ages. General study points: Long-lived donors exceeded aged donors in naive CD4+ cells and diversity.

The germline gives CDR1 KGHSY, CDR2 FQNENV. The germline V and J ends were trimmed by 0 bases and 1 base, with 9 bases remaining between them. CDR3 length: 15 amino acids. On this clonotype itself: Its antigen is not known.

Each sample gave at least 6.5 million isolated PBMCs. A second about 7 to 12 cycle PCR used barcoded and J-beta primers. TCRdb passed the 5' RACE reads through MiXCR, listing each CDR3 protein once. In the table there are around 1,800,000 distinct CDR3 sequences, roughly two fifths of which are singletons. The chain has TRBV16 and TRBJ2-5; the D call may be TRBD1 or TRBD2 (5 bases each). The TCR comes from a human donor in good health. The sample comprised blood. Here the CDR3 reads CASSQSTRGQETQYF. The DNA of the CDR3 is TGTGCCAGCAGCCAATCGACGAGGGGCCAAGAGACCCAGTACTTC.